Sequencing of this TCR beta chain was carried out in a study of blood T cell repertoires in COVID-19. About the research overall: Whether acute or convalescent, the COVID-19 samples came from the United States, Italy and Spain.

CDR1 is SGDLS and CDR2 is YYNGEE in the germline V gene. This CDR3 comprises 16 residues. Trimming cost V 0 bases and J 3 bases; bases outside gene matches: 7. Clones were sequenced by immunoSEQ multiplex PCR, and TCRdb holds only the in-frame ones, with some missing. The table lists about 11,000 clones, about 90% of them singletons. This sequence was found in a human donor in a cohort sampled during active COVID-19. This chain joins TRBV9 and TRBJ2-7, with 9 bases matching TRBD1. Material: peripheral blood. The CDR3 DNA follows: TGTGCCAGCAGCGTAGCGGAGGGACAGGGCCTCTACGAGCAGTACTTC. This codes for CASSVAEGQGLYEQYF.